This TCR beta chain was sequenced for a study of T cells after yellow fever vaccination. Study-wide results and limits: In post-booster samples, most primary-vaccination clones reappeared (approximately 95% CD4, 70% to 90% CD8). In FACS-sorted repertoires, abundant clonotypes from the bulk population could appear as contaminants. It was the secondary response that reached its peak faster, day 5 versus 15, but it was weaker.

Trimming cost V 5 bases and J 2 bases, with 13 bases left between them. CDR1 and CDR2 (germline): SEHNR, FQNEAQ (reference sequence). CDR3 size: 14 residues. This clonotype was found many times. The antigen remains unidentified. TCRdb re-derived calls from the 5' RACE reads in MiXCR, one entry per CDR3 protein. The repertoire holds under 150,000 distinct CDR3 sequences, with over 7% as singletons. The sequencing used CD4+ T cells sorted from PBMCs, collected 5 days after the yellow fever booster vaccination. This receptor was identified in a young man who received the YFV17D yellow fever vaccine. The chain links TRBV7-9 to TRBJ2-7; D is unresolved. CDR3 DNA sequence: TGTGCCAGCAGCCCGACGCGACCGCCCTACGAGCAGTACTTC. Residues: CASSPTRPPYEQYF.